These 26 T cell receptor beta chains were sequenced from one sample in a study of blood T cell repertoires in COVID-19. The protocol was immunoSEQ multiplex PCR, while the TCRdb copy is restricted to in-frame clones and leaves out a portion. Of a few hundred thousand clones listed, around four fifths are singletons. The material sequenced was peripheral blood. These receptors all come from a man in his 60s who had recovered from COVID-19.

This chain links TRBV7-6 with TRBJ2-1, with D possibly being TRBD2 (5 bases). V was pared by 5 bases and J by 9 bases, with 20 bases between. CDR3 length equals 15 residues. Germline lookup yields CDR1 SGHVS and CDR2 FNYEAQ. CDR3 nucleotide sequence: TGTGCCAGCAGCGACCGGCAAAGTAGAGGAGGTGAGCAGTTCTTC. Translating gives CASSDRQSRGGEQFF.

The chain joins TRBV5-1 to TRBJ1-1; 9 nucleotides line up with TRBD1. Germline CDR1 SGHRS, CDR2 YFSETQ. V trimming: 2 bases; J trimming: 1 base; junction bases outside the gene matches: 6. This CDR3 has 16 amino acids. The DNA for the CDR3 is TGCGCCAGCAGCTTAGTCGGGACAGGGAAGAACACTGAAGCTTTCTTT. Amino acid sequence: CASSLVGTGKNTEAFF.

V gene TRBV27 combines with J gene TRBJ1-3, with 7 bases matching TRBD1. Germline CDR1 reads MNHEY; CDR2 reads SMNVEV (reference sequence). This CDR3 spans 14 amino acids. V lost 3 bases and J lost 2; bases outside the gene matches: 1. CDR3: CASSFRGAGNTIYF. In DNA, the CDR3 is TGTGCCAGCAGTTTCAGGGGGGCTGGAAACACCATATATTTT.

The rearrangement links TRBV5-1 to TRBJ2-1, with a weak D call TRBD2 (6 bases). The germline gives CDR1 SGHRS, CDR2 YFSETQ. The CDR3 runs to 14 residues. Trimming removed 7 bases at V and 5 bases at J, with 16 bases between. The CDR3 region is CASAPPGVHNEQFF. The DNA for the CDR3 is TGCGCCAGCGCCCCCCCGGGGGTTCACAATGAGCAGTTCTTC.

The CDR3: CASSLSPGGNSPLHF. The CDR3 DNA sequence: TGTGCCAGCAGCTTATCTCCAGGGGGCAATTCACCCCTCCACTTT. V gene TRBV7-3 combines with J gene TRBJ1-6, with TRBD1 matching over 8 bases. The V and J ends lost 2 bases and 7 bases, in that order; junction bases with no gene match: 4. The germline V gene encodes CDR1 SGHTA and CDR2 FQGTGA. CDR3 length: 15 amino acids. The variable domain in full, completed from reference TRBV7-3 and TRBJ1-6, reads GAGVSQTPSNKVTEKGKYVELRCDPISGHTALYWYRQSLGQGPEFLIYFQGTGAADDSGLPNDRFFAVRPEGSVSTLKIQRTERGDSAVYLCASSLSPGGNSPLHFGNGTRLTVT.

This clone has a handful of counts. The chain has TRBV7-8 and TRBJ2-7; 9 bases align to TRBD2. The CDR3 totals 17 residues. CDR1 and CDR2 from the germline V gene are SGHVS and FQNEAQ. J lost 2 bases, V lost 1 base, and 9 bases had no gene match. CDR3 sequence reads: CASSLDRLAGIPYEQYF. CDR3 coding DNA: TGTGCCAGCAGCTTAGATCGGCTAGCGGGGATCCCCTACGAGCAGTACTTC.

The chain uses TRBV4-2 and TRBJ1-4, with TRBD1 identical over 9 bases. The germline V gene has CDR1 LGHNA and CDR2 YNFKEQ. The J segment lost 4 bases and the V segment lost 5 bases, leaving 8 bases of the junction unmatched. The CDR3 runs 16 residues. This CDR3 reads CASSGTGSLGNEKLFF. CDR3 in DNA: TGTGCCAGCAGCGGGACAGGGAGTTTGGGTAATGAAAAACTGTTTTTT.

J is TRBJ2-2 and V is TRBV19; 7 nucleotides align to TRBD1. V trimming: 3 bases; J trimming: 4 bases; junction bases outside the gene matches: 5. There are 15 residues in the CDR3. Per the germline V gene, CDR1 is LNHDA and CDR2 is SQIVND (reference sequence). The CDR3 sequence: CASSIGPGGTGELFF. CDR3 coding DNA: TGTGCCAGTAGTATCGGGCCAGGGGGCACCGGGGAGCTGTTTTTT.

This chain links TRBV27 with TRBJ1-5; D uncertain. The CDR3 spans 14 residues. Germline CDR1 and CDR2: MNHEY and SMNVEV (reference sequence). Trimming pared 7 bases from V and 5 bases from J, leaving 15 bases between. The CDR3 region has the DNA TGTGCCAGCAAAAACAAGGGCGGGGATCAGCCCCAGCATTTT. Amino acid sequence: CASKNKGGDQPQHF.

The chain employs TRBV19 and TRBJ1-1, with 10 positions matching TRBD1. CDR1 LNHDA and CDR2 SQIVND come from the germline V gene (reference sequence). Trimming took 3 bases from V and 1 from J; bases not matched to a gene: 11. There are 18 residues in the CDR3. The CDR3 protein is CASSMATGGAWSNTEAFF. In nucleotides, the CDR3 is TGTGCCAGTAGTATGGCGACAGGGGGCGCTTGGTCGAACACTGAAGCTTTCTTT.

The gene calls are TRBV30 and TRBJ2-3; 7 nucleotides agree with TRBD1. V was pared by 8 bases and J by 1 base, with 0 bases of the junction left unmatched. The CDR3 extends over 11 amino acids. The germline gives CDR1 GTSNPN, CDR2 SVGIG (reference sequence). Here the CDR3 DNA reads TGTGCCGGGACAGGCACAGATACGCAGTATTTT. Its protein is CAGTGTDTQYF. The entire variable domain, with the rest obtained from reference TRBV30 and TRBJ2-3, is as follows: SQTIHQWPATLVQPVGSPLSLECTVEGTSNPNLYWYRQAAGRGLQLLFYSVGIGQISSEVPQNLSASRPQDRQFILSSKKLLLSDSGFYLCAGTGTDTQYFGPGTRLTVL.

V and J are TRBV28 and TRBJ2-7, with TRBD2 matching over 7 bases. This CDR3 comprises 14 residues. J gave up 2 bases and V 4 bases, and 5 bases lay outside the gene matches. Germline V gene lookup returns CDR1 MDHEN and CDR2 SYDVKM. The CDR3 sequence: CASSWVRGAYEQYF. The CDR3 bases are TGTGCCAGCAGTTGGGTTCGGGGGGCCTACGAGCAGTACTTC.

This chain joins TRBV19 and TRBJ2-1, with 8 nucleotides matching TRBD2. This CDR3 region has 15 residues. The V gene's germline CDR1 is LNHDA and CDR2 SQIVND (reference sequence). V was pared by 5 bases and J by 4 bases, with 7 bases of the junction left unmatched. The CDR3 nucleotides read TGTGCCAGTAGTTCTACCGGGACTAGTTACAATGAGCAGTTCTTC. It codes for CASSSTGTSYNEQFF.

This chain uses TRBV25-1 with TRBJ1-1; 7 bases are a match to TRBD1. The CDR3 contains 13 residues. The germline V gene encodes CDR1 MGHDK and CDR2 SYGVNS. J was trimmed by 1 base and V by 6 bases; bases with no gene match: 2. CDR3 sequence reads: CASSQGENTEAFF. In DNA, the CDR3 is TGTGCCAGCAGCCAGGGGGAGAACACTGAAGCTTTCTTT.

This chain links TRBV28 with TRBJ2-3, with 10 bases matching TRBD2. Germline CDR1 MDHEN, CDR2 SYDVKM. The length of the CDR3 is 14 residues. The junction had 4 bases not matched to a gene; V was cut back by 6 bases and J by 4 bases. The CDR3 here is CASRSGGASDTQYF. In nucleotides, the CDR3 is TGTGCCAGCAGAAGCGGGGGGGCCTCAGATACGCAGTATTTT. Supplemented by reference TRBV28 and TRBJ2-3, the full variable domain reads DVKVTQSSRYLVKRTGEKVFLECVQDMDHENMFWYRQDPGLGLRLIYFSYDVKMKEKGDIPEGYSVSREKKERFSLILESASTNQTSMYLCASRSGGASDTQYFGPGTRLTVL.

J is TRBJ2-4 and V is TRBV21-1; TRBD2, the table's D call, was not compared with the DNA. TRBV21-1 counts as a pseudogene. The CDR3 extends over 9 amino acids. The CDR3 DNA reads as TGTGCCAGCGGACTATGGGAGTACTTC. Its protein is CASGLWEYF.

The chain's CDR3 is CASSLSPTNEKLFF. The CDR3 nucleotides are TGTGCCAGCAGCCTCAGTCCAACTAATGAAAAACTGTTTTTT. This chain links TRBV5-4 with TRBJ1-4, with D hard to call. Per the germline V gene, CDR1 is SGHNT and CDR2 is YYREEE (reference sequence). The CDR3 has 14 residues. V lost 4 bases, J lost 0 bases, and 7 bases lay in between.

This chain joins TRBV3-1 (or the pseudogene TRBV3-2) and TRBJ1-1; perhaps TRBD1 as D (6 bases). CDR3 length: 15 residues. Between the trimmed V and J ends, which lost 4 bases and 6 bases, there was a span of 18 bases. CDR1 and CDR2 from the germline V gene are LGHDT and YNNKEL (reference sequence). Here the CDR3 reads CASSPPRGAAAEAFF. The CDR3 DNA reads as TGTGCCAGCAGCCCCCCCCGGGGGGCCGCGGCTGAAGCTTTCTTT.

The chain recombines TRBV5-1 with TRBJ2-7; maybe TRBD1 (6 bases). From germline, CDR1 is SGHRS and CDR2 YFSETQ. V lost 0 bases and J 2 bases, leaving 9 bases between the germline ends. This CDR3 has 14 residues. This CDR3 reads CASSLAGATYEQYF. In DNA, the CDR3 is TGCGCCAGCAGCTTGGCAGGGGCAACCTACGAGCAGTACTTC.

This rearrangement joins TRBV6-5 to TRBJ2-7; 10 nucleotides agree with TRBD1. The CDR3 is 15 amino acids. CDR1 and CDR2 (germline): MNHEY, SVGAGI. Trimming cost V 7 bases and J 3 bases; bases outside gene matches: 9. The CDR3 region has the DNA TGTGCCAGCAACGAAATTGGGACAGGGGACTACGAGCAGTACTTC. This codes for CASNEIGTGDYEQYF.

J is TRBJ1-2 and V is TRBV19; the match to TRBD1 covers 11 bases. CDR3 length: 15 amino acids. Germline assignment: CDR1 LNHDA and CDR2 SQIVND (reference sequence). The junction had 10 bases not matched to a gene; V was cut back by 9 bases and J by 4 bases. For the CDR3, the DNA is TGTGCCAGACCCGGGACAGGGGGATGGTGCTATGGCTACACCTTC. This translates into CARPGTGGWCYGYTF. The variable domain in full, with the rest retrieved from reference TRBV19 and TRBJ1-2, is DGGITQSPKYLFRKEGQNVTLSCEQNLNHDAMYWYRQDPGQGLRLIYYSQIVNDFQKGDIAEGYSVSREKKESFPLTVTSAQKNPTAFYLCARPGTGGWCYGYTFGSGTRLTVV.

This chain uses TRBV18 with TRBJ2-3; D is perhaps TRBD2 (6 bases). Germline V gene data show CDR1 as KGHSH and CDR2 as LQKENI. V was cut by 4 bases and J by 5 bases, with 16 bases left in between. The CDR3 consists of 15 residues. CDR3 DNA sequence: TGTGCCAGCTCACGGGGAGGACAAGGGGAAGATACGCAGTATTTT. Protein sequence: CASSRGGQGEDTQYF.

This chain's CDR3 is CASSPPPGGEQYF. CDR3 bases: TGTGCCAGCTCGCCTCCGCCAGGGGGCGAGCAGTACTTC. V usage is TRBV18 and J usage is TRBJ2-7; TRBD1 aligns across 7 bases. This CDR3 has 13 residues. CDR1 is KGHSH and CDR2 is LQKENI in the germline V gene. With V trimmed by 6 bases and J by 6 bases, 8 bases remained unmatched.

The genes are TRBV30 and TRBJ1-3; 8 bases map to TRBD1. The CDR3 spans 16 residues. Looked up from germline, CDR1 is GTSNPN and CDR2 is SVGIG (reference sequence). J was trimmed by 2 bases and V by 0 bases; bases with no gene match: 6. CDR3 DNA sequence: TGTGCCTGGAGTGTAAACCAGGGGGCAACTGGAAACACCATATATTTT. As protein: CAWSVNQGATGNTIYF. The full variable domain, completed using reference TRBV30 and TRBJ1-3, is SQTIHQWPATLVQPVGSPLSLECTVEGTSNPNLYWYRQAAGRGLQLLFYSVGIGQISSEVPQNLSASRPQDRQFILSSKKLLLSDSGFYLCAWSVNQGATGNTIYFGEGSWLTVV.

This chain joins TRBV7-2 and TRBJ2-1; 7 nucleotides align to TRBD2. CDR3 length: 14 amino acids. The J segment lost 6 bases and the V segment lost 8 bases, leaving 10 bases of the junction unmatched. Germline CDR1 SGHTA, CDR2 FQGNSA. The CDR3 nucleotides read TGTGCCAGCCGAGTCGGGGGGTCAGGCAATGAGCAGTTCTTC. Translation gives CASRVGGSGNEQFF. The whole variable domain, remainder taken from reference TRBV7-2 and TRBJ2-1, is GAGVSQSPSNKVTEKGKDVELRCDPISGHTALYWYRQSLGQGLEFLIYFQGNSAPDKSGLPSDRFSAERTGGSVSTLTIQRTQQEDSAVYLCASRVGGSGNEQFFGPGTRLTVL.

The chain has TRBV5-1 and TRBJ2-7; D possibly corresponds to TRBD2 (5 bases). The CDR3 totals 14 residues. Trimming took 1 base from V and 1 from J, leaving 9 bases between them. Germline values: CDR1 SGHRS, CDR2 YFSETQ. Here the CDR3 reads CASSLTTGSYEQYF. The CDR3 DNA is TGCGCCAGCAGCTTGACCACGGGATCCTACGAGCAGTACTTC.